The clone carrying this T cell receptor (beta chain) was observed a handful of times. What it binds is not known. The CDR3 covers 12 residues. Trimming took off 0 bases at V and 8 bases at J, with 7 bases between the two ends. Germline V gives CDR1 LNHDA, CDR2 SQIVND (reference sequence). Use of 60 Vbeta and 13 Jbeta primers characterized the PCR. The table came from immunoSEQ multiplex PCR; TCRdb's copy has only in-frame clones and leaves some out. The sample has approximately 110,000 clones; about four fifths are singletons. These data originate in a study of cytomegalovirus exposure and HLA in healthy donors. Study at large: Prior work identified some 120 million unique TCR beta sequences in some 180 million T cells.

Findings and caveats of the study: A later analysis linked a missense DCLRE1C variant to TCR beta V- and J-gene trimming. An assumption of roughly uniform sequencing depth across donors underlay the presence/absence analyses.

Sequencing was done on a sample of PBMCs. The TCR comes from a man aged 40-55 years in good health and CMV-seronegative. This chain links TRBV19 with TRBJ1-2; D is unclear. Here the CDR3 reads CASSIDGFGYTF. The CDR3 DNA is TGTGCCAGTAGTATAGACGGTTTCGGCTACACCTTC.